This passage covers 20 T cell receptor beta chains from one sample sequenced in a study of blood T cell repertoires in COVID-19 (dated by TCRdb to between 2020 and 2021). Receptor amplification or capture employed the immunoSEQ multiplex PCR assay. TCRdb retrieved this table from immuneACCESS and kept in-frame rearrangements only. Not all clones are present; in checked studies, unresolved V genes account for under half, and no reason is known for the remainder. The sample profile shows about 78,000 clones; approximately 90% of them were found once. The ten most abundant clones make up less than 0.85% of the sample. The specimen was peripheral blood. The receptors originated from a woman of 80 years or more with acute or convalescent COVID-19.

As DNA, the CDR3 is TGTGCCAGCAGCTTACGGTTGAACACTGAAGCTTTCTTT. Translating it yields CASSLRLNTEAFF. J is TRBJ1-1 and V is TRBV11-3; D unclear. Germline loops: CDR1 SGHNT, CDR2 YENEEA. The CDR3 sequence is 13 residues long. V dropped 2 bases and J dropped 0 bases, with 4 bases sitting between them.

The chain carries TRBV5-1 and TRBJ2-1; 8 positions match TRBD2. Germline values: CDR1 SGHRS, CDR2 YFSETQ. The CDR3 has 15 amino acids. After removal of 2 bases from V and 0 bases from J, the junction contained 1 base not matched to a gene. CDR3 amino acids: CASSFRGGSYNEQFF. DNA of the CDR3: TGCGCCAGCAGCTTTCGGGGGGGCTCCTACAATGAGCAGTTCTTC.

The chain carries TRBV5-5 and TRBJ1-2, with TRBD1 as a possible D gene (6 bases). The CDR3 sequence is 15 residues long. The germline V gene encodes CDR1 SGHKS and CDR2 YYEKEE (reference sequence). Deletions cut 2 bases from V and 2 bases from J, with 13 bases between. As DNA, the CDR3 is TGTGCCAGCAGCTTACGGGGGGCCCAAAACTATGGCTACACCTTC. Its translation is CASSLRGAQNYGYTF.

The chain combines TRBV12-3 or TRBV12-4 with TRBJ1-2; the D is unclear. This CDR3 is 13 amino acids long. The V and J ends lost 2 bases and 8 bases respectively, with 12 bases between them. In DNA form, the CDR3 reads TGTGCCAGCAGTTTAATGGTAGGAGGGGGCTACACCTTC. As protein: CASSLMVGGGYTF.

The genes are TRBV2 and TRBJ1-6, with 7 bases that match TRBD1. This CDR3 comprises 14 residues. With 6 bases clipped from V and 7 bases from J, the junction kept 6 bases outside the gene matches. Germline lookup yields CDR1 SNHLY and CDR2 FYNNEI. The CDR3 bases are TGTGCCAGCAGAGGGACAGCAGGGAATTCACCCCTCCACTTT. It codes for CASRGTAGNSPLHF.

This chain connects TRBV6-5 to TRBJ2-1, with TRBD2 identical over 11 bases. The V and J ends lost 7 bases and 9 bases, in that order; junction bases with no gene match: 11. This CDR3 is built from 15 residues. Germline lookup yields CDR1 MNHEY and CDR2 SVGAGI. The CDR3 bases are TGTGCCAGCACCGTTTTAGCGGGGGGGCGCGGTGAGCAGTTCTTC. Translating gives CASTVLAGGRGEQFF.

The chain combines TRBV11-3 with TRBJ2-7, with D possibly being TRBD1 (5 bases). CDR1 is SGHNT, CDR2 YENEEA, per germline. This CDR3 is 14 amino acids long. V shed 5 bases and J shed 2 bases, with 13 bases lying between them. The CDR3 loop is CASSLNTGPYEQYF. As DNA, the CDR3 is TGTGCCAGCAGCCTAAATACAGGTCCCTACGAGCAGTACTTC.

Only a few counts were recorded for this clone. The rearrangement uses TRBV6-2 or TRBV6-3 and TRBJ1-1; no clear D. The CDR3 runs 13 residues. The V end was cut by 6 bases, the J end by 1 base, with 9 bases between. Germline V lookup: CDR1 MNHEY, CDR2 SVGEGT. The chain's CDR3 is CASRPTPNTEAFF. CDR3 coding DNA: TGTGCCAGCAGGCCTACTCCGAACACTGAAGCTTTCTTT.

The J gene is TRBJ1-4, the V gene TRBV5-5; 7 bases line up with TRBD1. With V trimmed by 4 bases and J by 3 bases, 3 bases remained unmatched. The CDR3 totals 14 residues. Germline loops: CDR1 SGHKS, CDR2 YYEKEE (reference sequence). CDR3 coding DNA: TGTGCCAGCAGCACCGGGACAGCTAATGAAAAACTGTTTTTT. This codes for CASSTGTANEKLFF.

The chain carries TRBV18 and TRBJ2-7, with TRBD1 identical over 8 bases. The ends lost 3 bases at V and 3 bases at J; junction bases unmatched: 4. The CDR3 has 14 residues. From germline, CDR1 is KGHSH and CDR2 LQKENI. Here the CDR3 DNA reads TGTGCCAGCTCACCGGGACAGGCTCTCTACGAGCAGTACTTC. This codes for CASSPGQALYEQYF.

The gene calls are TRBV5-6 and TRBJ1-2, with a possible D match to TRBD1 (5 bases). This CDR3 is built from 14 residues. Germline V gene sequence: CDR1 SGHDT, CDR2 YYEEEE. Trimming shortened V by 0 bases and J by 1 base, and 7 bases separated the two germline ends. CDR3 loop: CASSLAGNNYGYTF. The CDR3 DNA is TGTGCCAGCAGCTTGGCAGGGAATAACTATGGCTACACCTTC.

The CDR3 nucleotides are TGTGCCAGTAGGGCGGGTTATAGCAATCAGCCCCAGCATTTT. Translated: CASRAGYSNQPQHF. The chain uses TRBV19 and TRBJ1-5; D uncertain. The CDR3 has 14 amino acids. Germline CDR1 LNHDA, CDR2 SQIVND (reference sequence). V lost 6 bases and J 0 bases, leaving 9 bases between the germline ends.

V and J are TRBV7-9 and TRBJ1-6; D unclear. The CDR3 totals 12 residues. With 7 bases removed from V and 9 bases from J, the gap between germline ends came to 10 bases. Germline CDR1 is SEHNR and CDR2 is FQNEAQ (reference sequence). The CDR3 DNA sequence: TGTGCCAGCAACTCACCGGGTTCACCCCTCCACTTT. As protein: CASNSPGSPLHF.

The V gene is TRBV19, the J gene TRBJ2-1, with D hard to call. Germline CDR1 reads LNHDA; CDR2 reads SQIVND (reference sequence). The ends were cut back, 4 bases at V and 0 bases at J, with 7 bases in the middle. This CDR3 is 14 amino acids long. The CDR3 bases are TGTGCCAGTAGTACTAGAAACTCCTACAATGAGCAGTTCTTC. This codes for CASSTRNSYNEQFF.

The V gene is TRBV6-5, the J gene TRBJ2-3, with a possible D match to TRBD2 (6 bases). The CDR3 has 15 residues. Per germline, CDR1 MNHEY and CDR2 SVGAGI. V dropped 6 bases and J dropped 3 bases, with 16 bases sitting between them. The chain's CDR3 is CASRVRDWGTDTQYF. CDR3 sequence (DNA): TGTGCCAGCAGAGTCCGGGACTGGGGGACAGATACGCAGTATTTT.

This chain uses TRBV10-3 with TRBJ1-2; D unclear. V shed 0 bases and J shed 7 bases, with 6 bases lying between them. CDR1 and CDR2 (germline): ENHRY, SYGVKD. This CDR3 comprises 12 residues. CDR3 DNA: TGTGCCATCAGTGAGTCGACTGTTGGCTACACCTTC. Translated: CAISESTVGYTF.

A word on this clone: One junction end does not reproduce the germline sequence, and a read error may be involved. The chain employs TRBV4-2 and TRBJ1-6; 7 bases match TRBD1. The CDR3 has 14 amino acids. Germline V lookup: CDR1 LGHNA, CDR2 YNFKEQ. The CDR3: CASSKDRANSPLHF. The DNA of the CDR3 is TGTGCCAGCAGCAAAGACAGGGCTAATTCACCCCTCCACTTT.

The chain carries TRBV5-4 and TRBJ1-4, with 7 bases matching TRBD1. The CDR3 is 14 amino acids. Looked up from germline, CDR1 is SGHNT and CDR2 is YYREEE (reference sequence). V dropped 0 bases and J dropped 4; count of bases not matched to a gene: 0. DNA of the CDR3: TGTGCCAGCAGCTTGGGACAGGGTAATGAAAAACTGTTTTTT. Its protein product is CASSLGQGNEKLFF.

The V gene is TRBV6-5, the J gene TRBJ2-7; TRBD1 matches at 10 bases. The CDR3 is 14 residues long. Germline CDR1 MNHEY, CDR2 SVGAGI. Unmatched junction bases numbered 5, after V lost 6 bases and J lost 3 bases. The CDR3 region has the DNA TGTGCCAGCAGGGGGACAGGGGTGCGCTACGAGCAGTACTTC. Translated: CASRGTGVRYEQYF.

V and J are TRBV5-1 and TRBJ2-5; 8 nucleotides align to TRBD1. The trim removed 4 bases at V and 2 bases at J, leaving 4 bases unmatched. Germline V CDR1 and CDR2: SGHRS, YFSETQ. The CDR3 runs 14 residues. The chain's CDR3 is CASSTGTGQETQYF. The CDR3 DNA follows: TGCGCCAGCAGCACGGGGACAGGACAAGAGACCCAGTACTTC.